This T cell receptor beta chain was recovered during a study of CD8 T cells in Susac syndrome. Overall study results and limits: The authors found no clonal expansion in Susac syndrome CD4+ T cell repertoires.

Regarding this clonotype: Its cognate antigen is unknown.

It was with random hexamers that roughly 0.45 to 1 ug RNA was reverse transcribed. Via MiXCR, TCRdb re-called the immunoSEQ multiplex PCR reads, giving one row per CDR3 protein. The sample has about 190,000 distinct CDR3 sequences, around 95% seen once; the top ten hold 0.075% to 0.1%. Germline CDR1 reads SNHLY; CDR2 reads FYNNEI. The V end lost 7 bases, the J end lost 1 base, and 7 bases lay between the germline ends. The CDR3 totals 12 residues. TCR beta sequencing covered blood CD8+ and CD4+ T cells. The recently defined diagnostic criteria for definite or probable disease were met by the Susac syndrome patients. Negative isolation was applied to CD8+ and CD4+ T cells, and FACS enrichment was applied to TEMRA cells.

The clonotype originates from a human donor with Susac syndrome. This chain connects TRBV2 to TRBJ1-1; D gene uncertain. The sequenced sample was CD4+ T cells from PBMCs. The CDR3 region has the DNA TGTGCCAGCATCGGATCGAACACTGAAGCTTTCTTT. Translating gives CASIGSNTEAFF.